The sample holds one count of the clone carrying this T cell receptor (beta chain). Antigen specificity is unknown. Profiling relied on immunoSEQ multiplex PCR, and the TCRdb table lists in-frame clones only, not all of them. The sample carries about 74,000 clones, less than 90% recorded once. This sample is drawn from a study of OX40 agonist ivuxolimab in advanced cancers. The overall study: Partial responses were recorded for three patients, including one with hepatocellular carcinoma and two with cutaneous melanoma. General observations from the study: At doses 0.1 to 3.0 mg/kg, CD4+ and CD8+ clones expanded.

Anyone with autoimmune disease history or systemic immunosuppression was excluded. The CDR3 consists of 13 residues. The V gene lost 2 bases and the J gene lost 4 bases, with 5 bases spanning the gap. CDR1 is LNHNV, CDR2 YYDKDF, per germline (reference sequence). The V gene is TRBV15, the J gene TRBJ1-4, with no clear D. Specimen: CD4+ or CD8+ T cells sorted from blood, collected in a trial of the OX40 agonist ivuxolimab. This clonotype originated in an adult with an advanced solid tumor such as melanoma, head and neck, liver or kidney cancer. CDR3 nucleotide sequence: TGTGCCACCAGCAGACAGTATAATGAAAAACTGTTTTTT. Translation gives CATSRQYNEKLFF.